These 8 T cell receptor beta chains were sequenced from one sample in a study of beta chain features in type 1 diabetes. cDNA synthesis used the whole RNA isolate, giving expressed TCRB sequences. TCRdb keeps only in-frame clones here, not all; method: immunoSEQ multiplex PCR. The sample includes 200,000 to 250,000 clones, approximately 70% seen only once; the top ten take 0.053%. The specimen sequenced was naive CD4+ T cells from blood. The receptors were sampled from a man aged 30 to 39 in good health.

The J gene is TRBJ2-7, the V gene TRBV9; TRBD2 matches 10 bases. Germline V gives CDR1 SGDLS, CDR2 YYNGEE. V shed 1 base and J 3 bases; nucleotides not matched to a gene: 7. The CDR3 contains 16 residues. The CDR3 DNA follows: TGTGCCAGCAGCGTAAGCGGACTAGCGGAGCTCTACGAGCAGTACTTC. Translating gives CASSVSGLAELYEQYF.

The V call is TRBV5-7, the J call TRBJ2-7; D unclear. TRBV5-7 is filed as an ORF, its function uncertain. Between the trimmed V and J ends, which lost 2 bases and 0 bases, there was a span of 9 bases. The CDR3 covers 14 residues. CDR3 sequence reads: CASSFYLISYEQYF. As DNA, the CDR3 is TGTGCCAGCAGCTTTTACCTTATCTCCTACGAGCAGTACTTC.

CDR3 sequence reads: CASSPSLNTEAFF. For the CDR3, the DNA is TGTGCCAGCAGCCCTAGTCTGAACACTGAAGCTTTCTTT. The chain employs TRBV9 and TRBJ1-1, with D unclear. Deletions cut 4 bases from V and 0 bases from J, with 7 bases between. The CDR3 runs to 13 residues. Germline values: CDR1 SGDLS, CDR2 YYNGEE. Filled out from reference TRBV9 and TRBJ1-1, the complete variable domain reads DSGVTQTPKHLITATGQRVTLRCSPRSGDLSVYWYQQSLDQGLQFLIQYYNGEERAKGNILERFSAQQFPDLHSELNLSSLELGDSALYFCASSPSLNTEAFFGQGTRLTVV.

J is TRBJ2-1 and V is TRBV12-5, with D maybe TRBD2 (6 bases). The CDR3 consists of 13 residues. In germline, CDR1 is LGHNT, CDR2 FRNRAP. Deletions cut 10 bases from V and 3 bases from J, with 13 bases between. CDR3 protein: CATRPSDYNEQFF. The CDR3 bases are TGTGCTACAAGGCCTAGCGACTACAATGAGCAGTTCTTC.

This clone was seen more than once but under ten times. The chain combines TRBV6-5 with TRBJ2-5, with a weak D call TRBD2 (6 bases). This CDR3 contains 14 residues. Trimming stripped 6 bases from V and 7 bases from J, with 18 bases between. Germline lookup yields CDR1 MNHEY and CDR2 SVGAGI. The CDR3 DNA follows: TGTGCCAGCAGCCCCTCCAGACTAGGTGGGACCCAGTACTTC. It yields the protein CASSPSRLGGTQYF.

CDR3 residues: CAWSGWTNTEAFF. CDR3 DNA sequence: TGTGCCTGGAGTGGATGGACGAACACTGAAGCTTTCTTT. The chain is built from TRBV30 and TRBJ1-1; D is uncertain. CDR1 and CDR2 from the germline V gene are GTSNPN and SVGIG (reference sequence). The CDR3 length is 13 residues. V dropped 1 base and J dropped 1 base, with 7 bases sitting between them.

This clone came up once. This chain uses TRBV12-5 with TRBJ2-5; 11 bases map to TRBD2. CDR3 length: 18 amino acids. The junction had 13 bases not matched to a gene; V was cut back by 3 bases and J by 4 bases. Germline CDR1 LGHNT, CDR2 FRNRAP. CDR3 bases: TGTGCTAGTGGTTTCCCCGGCGCGGTAGCGGGGGGGCGAGAGACCCAGTACTTC. It is translated as CASGFPGAVAGGRETQYF.

V usage is TRBV5-1 and J usage is TRBJ2-2, with 7 bases matching TRBD1. In germline, CDR1 is SGHRS, CDR2 YFSETQ. There are 16 residues in the CDR3. Trimming took 4 bases from V and 1 from J; bases not matched to a gene: 7. CDR3 protein: CASSPRDSMNTGELFF. The CDR3, as DNA: TGCGCCAGCAGCCCTCGGGACAGTATGAACACCGGGGAGCTGTTTTTT.